This entry describes one T cell receptor (beta chain). Germline V CDR1 and CDR2: SGHAT, FQNNGV. V gave up 2 bases and J gave up 0 bases, with 9 bases separating them. The CDR3 totals 15 residues. The PCR employed 60 Vbeta primers together with 13 Jbeta primers. Clones were read by immunoSEQ multiplex PCR, and TCRdb kept only the in-frame ones, dropping some. The sample has approximately 120,000 clones, around 76% seen once. This entry comes from a study of cytomegalovirus exposure and HLA in healthy donors. This chain connects TRBV11-2 to TRBJ2-3; D call uncertain. Sequenced input: PBMCs. This sequence originates from a woman in her fifties or sixties in good health and CMV-seropositive. This CDR3 is CASSLSKRSTDTQYF. The DNA for the CDR3 is TGTGCCAGCAGCTTAAGTAAACGGAGCACAGATACGCAGTATTTT.